This T cell receptor beta chain was recorded in a study of blood T cell repertoires in COVID-19. Whole-study context: Spain, Italy and the United States supplied samples that represented acute and convalescent COVID-19. From T cells, B-cell-depleted T cells, or PBMCs came the material, which was cDNA or gDNA.

Method: immunoSEQ multiplex PCR; TCRdb's copy keeps in-frame clones and lacks some. This sample yields about 320,000 clones, of which 85% are seen a single time; 1.9% belongs to the top ten. The V segment lost 7 bases and the J segment 7 bases; nucleotides outside the gene matches: 7. Germline-derived CDR1 and CDR2 are SQVTM and ANQGSEA. The CDR3 length is 13 residues. The sample was PBMCs or T cells enriched from blood (not recorded which). The chain employs TRBV29-1 and TRBJ1-6; TRBD1 matches 7 bases. This TCR came from a woman aged 25 to 39 who had been exposed to COVID-19. DNA of the CDR3: TGCAGCGCACGACAGGGTGGGAATTCACCCCTCCACTTT. Residues: CSARQGGNSPLHF.